This T cell receptor beta chain came from a study of T-cell reconstitution after alpha-beta-depleted transplantation in children. This clonotype was detected ten times or more. As it was prepared, the TCRbeta library received unique molecular identifiers. MiXCR, run by TCRdb on the PCR reads, gives a single entry per CDR3 protein. The sample has approximately 210,000 distinct CDR3 sequences; roughly 14% are singletons. This CDR3 is built from 14 residues. Trimming cost V 4 bases and J 4 bases, with 11 bases left between them. Per germline, CDR1 SGHDT and CDR2 YYEEEE. The receptor's source is a human donor who donated a stem cell graft to a child with acute lymphoblastic leukemia. The specimen comprised PBMCs from the stem cell graft donor, sampled from the stem cell graft. The chain employs TRBV5-6 and TRBJ1-4; the D gene is possibly TRBD1 (5 bases). The CDR3 DNA follows: TGTGCCAGCAGCGTGGGACCGAATAATGAAAAACTGTTTTTT. It codes for CASSVGPNNEKLFF.